This T cell receptor (beta chain) is from a study of blood T cell repertoires in COVID-19. The V and J ends lost 1 base and 4 bases, in that order; junction bases with no gene match: 1. CDR1 and CDR2 from the germline V gene are SGHKS and YYEKEE (reference sequence). The CDR3 is 13 amino acids. TCRdb's copy holds only in-frame clones and misses some; the assay was immunoSEQ multiplex PCR. Counted here are around 220,000 clones, roughly three quarters occurring once; the ten biggest clones make up over 3%. This chain connects TRBV5-5 to TRBJ2-5, with 7 positions matching TRBD1. The TCR comes from a woman between 40 and 50 years old with active or convalescent COVID-19. What was sequenced was peripheral blood. The CDR3 region has the DNA TGTGCCAGCAGCTTGCCAGGGGGAGAGACCCAGTACTTC. Translation gives CASSLPGGETQYF.